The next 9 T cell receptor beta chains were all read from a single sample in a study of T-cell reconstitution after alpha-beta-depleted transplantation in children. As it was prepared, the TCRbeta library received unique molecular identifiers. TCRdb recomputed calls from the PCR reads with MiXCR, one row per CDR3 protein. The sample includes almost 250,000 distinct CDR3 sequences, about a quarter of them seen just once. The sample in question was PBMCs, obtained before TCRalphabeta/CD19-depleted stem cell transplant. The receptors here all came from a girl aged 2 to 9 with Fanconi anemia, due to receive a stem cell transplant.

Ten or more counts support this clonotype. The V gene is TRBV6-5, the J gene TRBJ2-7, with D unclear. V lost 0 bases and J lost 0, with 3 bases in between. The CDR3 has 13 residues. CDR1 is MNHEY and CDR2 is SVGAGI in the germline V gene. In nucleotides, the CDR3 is TGTGCCAGCAGTTACTCCGGCTCCTACGAGCAGTACTTC. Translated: CASSYSGSYEQYF.

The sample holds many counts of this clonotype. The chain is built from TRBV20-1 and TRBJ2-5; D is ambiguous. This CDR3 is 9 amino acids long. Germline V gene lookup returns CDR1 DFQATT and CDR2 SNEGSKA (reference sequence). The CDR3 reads CRLGETQYF. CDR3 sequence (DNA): TGCAGGCTCGGGGAGACCCAGTACTTC.

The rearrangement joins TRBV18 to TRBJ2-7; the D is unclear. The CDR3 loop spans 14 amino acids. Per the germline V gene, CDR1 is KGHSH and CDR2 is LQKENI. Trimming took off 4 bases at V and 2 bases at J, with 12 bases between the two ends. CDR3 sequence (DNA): TGTGCCAGCTCACTGTACCAAGAGGCCTACGAGCAGTACTTC. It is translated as CASSLYQEAYEQYF.

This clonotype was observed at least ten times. Here the CDR3 reads CAWSMEVAGELFF. CDR3 coding DNA: TGTGCCTGGAGTATGGAGGTTGCCGGGGAGCTGTTTTTT. The chain is built from TRBV30 and TRBJ2-2, with a weak D call TRBD2 (5 bases). V shed 2 bases and J shed 6 bases, with 10 bases lying between them. CDR1 and CDR2 from the germline V gene are GTSNPN and SVGIG (reference sequence). This CDR3 comprises 13 residues.

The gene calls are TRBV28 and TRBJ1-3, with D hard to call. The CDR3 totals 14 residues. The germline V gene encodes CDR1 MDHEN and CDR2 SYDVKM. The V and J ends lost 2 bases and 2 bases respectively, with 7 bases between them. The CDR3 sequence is CASSLHGTGNTIYF. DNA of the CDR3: TGTGCCAGCAGTTTACACGGGACTGGAAACACCATATATTTT.

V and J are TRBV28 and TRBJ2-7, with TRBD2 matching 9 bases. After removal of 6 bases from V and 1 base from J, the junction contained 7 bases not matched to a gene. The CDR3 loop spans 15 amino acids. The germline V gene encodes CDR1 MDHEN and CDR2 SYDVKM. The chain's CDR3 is CASSRSGRRSYEQYF. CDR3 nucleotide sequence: TGTGCCAGCAGCCGTAGCGGGAGAAGGTCCTACGAGCAGTACTTC.

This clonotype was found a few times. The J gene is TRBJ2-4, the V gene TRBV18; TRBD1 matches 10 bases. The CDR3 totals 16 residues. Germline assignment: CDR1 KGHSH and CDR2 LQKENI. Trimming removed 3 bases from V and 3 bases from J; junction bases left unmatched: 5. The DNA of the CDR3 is TGTGCCAGCTCACCCTTGGGACAGGGGATCAAAAACATTCAGTACTTC. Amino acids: CASSPLGQGIKNIQYF. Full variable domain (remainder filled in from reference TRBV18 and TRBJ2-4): NAGVMQNPRHLVRRRGQEARLRCSPMKGHSHVYWYRQLPEEGLKFMVYLQKENIIDESGMPKERFSAEFPKEGPSILRIQQVVRGDSAAYFCASSPLGQGIKNIQYFGAGTRLSVL.

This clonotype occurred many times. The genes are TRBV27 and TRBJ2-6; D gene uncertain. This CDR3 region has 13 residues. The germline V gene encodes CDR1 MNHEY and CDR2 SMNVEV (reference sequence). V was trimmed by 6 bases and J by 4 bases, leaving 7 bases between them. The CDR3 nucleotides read TGTGCCAGCAGGGTTGGGGGGGCCAACGTCCTGACTTTC. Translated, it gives CASRVGGANVLTF.

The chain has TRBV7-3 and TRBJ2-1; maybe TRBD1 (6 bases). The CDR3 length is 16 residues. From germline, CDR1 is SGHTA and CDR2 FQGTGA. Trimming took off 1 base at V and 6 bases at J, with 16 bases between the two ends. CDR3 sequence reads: CASSLMSPGHLNEQFF. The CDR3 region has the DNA TGTGCCAGCAGCTTAATGTCCCCGGGACATCTCAATGAGCAGTTCTTC.